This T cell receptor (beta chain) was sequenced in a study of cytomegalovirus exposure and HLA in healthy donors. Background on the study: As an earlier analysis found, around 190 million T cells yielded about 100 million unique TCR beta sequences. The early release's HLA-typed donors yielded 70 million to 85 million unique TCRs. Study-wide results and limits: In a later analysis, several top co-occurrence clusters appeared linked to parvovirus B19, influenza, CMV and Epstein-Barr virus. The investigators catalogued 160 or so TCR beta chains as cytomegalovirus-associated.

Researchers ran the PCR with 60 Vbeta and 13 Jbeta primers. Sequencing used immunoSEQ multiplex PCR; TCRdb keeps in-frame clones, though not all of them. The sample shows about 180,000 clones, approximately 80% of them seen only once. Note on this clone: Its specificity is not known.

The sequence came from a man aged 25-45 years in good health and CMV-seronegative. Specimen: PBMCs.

CDR3 sequence reads: CASSEGSGSDEQFF. DNA for the CDR3: TGCGCCAGCAGTGAGGGTAGCGGGAGCGATGAGCAGTTCTTC. The chain joins TRBV10-1 to TRBJ2-1; 9 bases match TRBD2. Trimming removed 2 bases from V and 8 bases from J; junction bases left unmatched: 4. CDR3 length equals 14 residues. Germline CDR1 reads WNHNN; CDR2 reads SYGVQD (reference sequence).